Sequencing of this TCR beta chain was carried out in a study of OX40 agonist ivuxolimab in advanced cancers. Study context: Checkpoint inhibitors had been given previously to about 40% of patients.

Assay: immunoSEQ multiplex PCR; the TCRdb copy retains only in-frame clones and omits some. The sample has around 19,000 clones; roughly 70% are singletons. A note on this clone: Its antigen is as yet unknown.

With V trimmed by 0 bases and J by 2 bases, 13 bases remained unmatched. This CDR3 has 18 amino acids. CDR1 and CDR2 (germline): SGHVS, FNYEAQ. Study findings and constraints: Mean expanded clone counts were higher in CD8+ than CD4+ T cells.

The source was CD4+ or CD8+ T cells sorted from blood, collected in a trial of the OX40 agonist ivuxolimab. The TCR sequence derives from an adult with an advanced solid tumor such as melanoma, head and neck, liver or kidney cancer. The J gene is TRBJ2-7, the V gene TRBV7-6; 7 bases are a match to TRBD2. Here the CDR3 DNA reads TGTGCCAGCAGCTTAGCGTCATCGGGGGGTCTAAGCACCTACGAGCAGTACTTC. Amino acid sequence: CASSLASSGGLSTYEQYF. Full variable domain (missing parts from reference TRBV7-6 and TRBJ2-7): GAGVSQSPRYKVTKRGQDVALRCDPISGHVSLYWYRQALGQGPEFLTYFNYEAQQDKSGLPNDRFSAERPEGSISTLTIQRTEQRDSAMYRCASSLASSGGLSTYEQYFGPGTRLTVT.